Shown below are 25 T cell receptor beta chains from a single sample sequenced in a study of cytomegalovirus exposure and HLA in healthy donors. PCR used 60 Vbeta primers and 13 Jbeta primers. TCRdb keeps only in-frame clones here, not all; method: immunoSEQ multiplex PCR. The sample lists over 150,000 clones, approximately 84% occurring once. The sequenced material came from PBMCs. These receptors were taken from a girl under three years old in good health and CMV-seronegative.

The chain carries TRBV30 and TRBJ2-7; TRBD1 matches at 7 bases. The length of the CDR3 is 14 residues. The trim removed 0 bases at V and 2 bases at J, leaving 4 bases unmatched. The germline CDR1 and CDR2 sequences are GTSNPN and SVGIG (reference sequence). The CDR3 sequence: CAWSVGGPAYEQYF. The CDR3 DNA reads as TGTGCCTGGAGTGTAGGGGGCCCAGCCTACGAGCAGTACTTC. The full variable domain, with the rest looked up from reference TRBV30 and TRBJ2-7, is SQTIHQWPATLVQPVGSPLSLECTVEGTSNPNLYWYRQAAGRGLQLLFYSVGIGQISSEVPQNLSASRPQDRQFILSSKKLLLSDSGFYLCAWSVGGPAYEQYFGPGTRLTVT.

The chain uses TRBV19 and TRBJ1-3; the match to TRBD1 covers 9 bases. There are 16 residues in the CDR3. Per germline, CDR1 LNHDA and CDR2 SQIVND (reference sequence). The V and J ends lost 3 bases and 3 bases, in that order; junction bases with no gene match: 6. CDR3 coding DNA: TGTGCCAGTAGTATCTCTCGGGACAGGGATGGAAACACCATATATTTT. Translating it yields CASSISRDRDGNTIYF.

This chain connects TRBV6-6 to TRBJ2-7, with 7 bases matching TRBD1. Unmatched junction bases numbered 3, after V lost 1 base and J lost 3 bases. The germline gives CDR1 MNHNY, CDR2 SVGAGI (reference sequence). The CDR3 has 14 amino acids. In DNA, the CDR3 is TGTGCCAGCAGTTACTTCGGGACAGTCTACGAGCAGTACTTC. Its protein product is CASSYFGTVYEQYF.

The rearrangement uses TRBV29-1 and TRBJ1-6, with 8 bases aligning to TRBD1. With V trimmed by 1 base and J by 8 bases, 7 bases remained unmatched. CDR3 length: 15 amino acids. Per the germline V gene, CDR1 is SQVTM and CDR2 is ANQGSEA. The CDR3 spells CSVEGRQGFDSPLHF. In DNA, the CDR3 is TGCAGCGTTGAAGGACGACAGGGGTTCGATTCACCCCTCCACTTT.

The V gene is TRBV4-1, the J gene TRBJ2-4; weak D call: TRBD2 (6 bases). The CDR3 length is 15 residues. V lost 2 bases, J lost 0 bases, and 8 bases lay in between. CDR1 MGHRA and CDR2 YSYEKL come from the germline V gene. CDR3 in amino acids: CASSQTGLAKNIQYF. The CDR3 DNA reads TGCGCCAGCAGCCAAACGGGACTAGCCAAAAACATTCAGTACTTC.

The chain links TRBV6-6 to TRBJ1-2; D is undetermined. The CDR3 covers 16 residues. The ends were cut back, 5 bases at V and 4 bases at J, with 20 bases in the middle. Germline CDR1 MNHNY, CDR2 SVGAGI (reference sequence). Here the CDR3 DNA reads TGTGCCAGCAGTCCAAGTGAGGGCGGTTTAAGCTATGGCTACACCTTC. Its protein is CASSPSEGGLSYGYTF.

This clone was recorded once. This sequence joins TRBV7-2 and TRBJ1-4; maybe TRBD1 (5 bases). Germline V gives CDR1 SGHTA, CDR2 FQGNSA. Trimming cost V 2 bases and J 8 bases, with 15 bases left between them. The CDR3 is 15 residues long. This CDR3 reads CASSLSGWKGEKLFF. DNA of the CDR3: TGTGCCAGCAGCTTATCAGGGTGGAAGGGAGAAAAACTGTTTTTT.

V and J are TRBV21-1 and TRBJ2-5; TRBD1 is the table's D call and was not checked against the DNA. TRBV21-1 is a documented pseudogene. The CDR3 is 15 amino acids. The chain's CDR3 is CASSNLLHRVRTQYF. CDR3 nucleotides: TGTGCCAGCAGCAATTTACTTCACAGGGTGAGGACCCAGTACTTC.

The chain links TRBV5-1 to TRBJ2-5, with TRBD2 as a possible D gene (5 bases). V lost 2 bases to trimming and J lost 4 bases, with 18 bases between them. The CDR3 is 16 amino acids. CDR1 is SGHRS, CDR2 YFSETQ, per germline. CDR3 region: CASSFALNLGGETQYF. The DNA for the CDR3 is TGCGCCAGCAGCTTCGCATTAAACCTTGGAGGAGAGACCCAGTACTTC.

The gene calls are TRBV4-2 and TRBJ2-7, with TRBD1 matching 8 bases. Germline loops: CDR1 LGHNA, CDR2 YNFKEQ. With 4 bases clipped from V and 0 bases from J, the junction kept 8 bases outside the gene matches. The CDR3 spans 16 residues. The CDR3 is CASSPRTGKSSYEQYF. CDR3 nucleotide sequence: TGTGCCAGCAGCCCCCGGACAGGGAAAAGCTCCTACGAGCAGTACTTC.

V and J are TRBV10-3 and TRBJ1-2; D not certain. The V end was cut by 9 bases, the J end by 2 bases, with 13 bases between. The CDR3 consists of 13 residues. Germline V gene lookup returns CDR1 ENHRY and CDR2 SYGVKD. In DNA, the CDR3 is TGTGCCATTAGAGACAAGTTAAACTATGGCTACACCTTC. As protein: CAIRDKLNYGYTF.

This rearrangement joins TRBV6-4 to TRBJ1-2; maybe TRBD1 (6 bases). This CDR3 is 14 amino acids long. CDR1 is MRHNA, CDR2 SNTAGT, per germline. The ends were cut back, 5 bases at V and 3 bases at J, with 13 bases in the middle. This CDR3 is CASSPDAGDYGYTF. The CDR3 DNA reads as TGTGCCAGCAGTCCCGATGCAGGGGACTATGGCTACACCTTC.

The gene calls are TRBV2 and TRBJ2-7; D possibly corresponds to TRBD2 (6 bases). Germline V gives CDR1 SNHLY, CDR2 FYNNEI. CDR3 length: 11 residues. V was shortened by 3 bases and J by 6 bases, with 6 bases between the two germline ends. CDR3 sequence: CASSERGEQYF. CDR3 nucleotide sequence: TGTGCCAGCAGTGAGCGGGGCGAGCAGTACTTC.

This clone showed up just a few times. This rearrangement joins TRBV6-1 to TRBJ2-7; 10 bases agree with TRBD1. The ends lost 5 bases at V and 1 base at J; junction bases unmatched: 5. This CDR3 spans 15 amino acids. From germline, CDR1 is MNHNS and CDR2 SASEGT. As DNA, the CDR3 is TGTGCCAGCAGTACGCGGACAGGGGGATCCTACGAGCAGTACTTC. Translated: CASSTRTGGSYEQYF.

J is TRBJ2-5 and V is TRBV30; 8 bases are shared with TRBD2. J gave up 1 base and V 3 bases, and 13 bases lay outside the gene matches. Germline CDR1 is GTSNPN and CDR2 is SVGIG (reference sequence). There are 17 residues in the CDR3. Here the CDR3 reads CAWSGAVMAGGQETQYF. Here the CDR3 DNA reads TGTGCCTGGAGCGGAGCGGTTATGGCGGGGGGCCAAGAGACCCAGTACTTC. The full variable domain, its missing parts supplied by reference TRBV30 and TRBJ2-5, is SQTIHQWPATLVQPVGSPLSLECTVEGTSNPNLYWYRQAAGRGLQLLFYSVGIGQISSEVPQNLSASRPQDRQFILSSKKLLLSDSGFYLCAWSGAVMAGGQETQYFGPGTRLLVL.

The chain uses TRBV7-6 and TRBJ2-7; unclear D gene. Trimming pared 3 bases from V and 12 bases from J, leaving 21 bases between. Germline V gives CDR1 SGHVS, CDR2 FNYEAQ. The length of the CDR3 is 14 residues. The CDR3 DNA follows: TGTGCCAGCAGCTTGCTAGATCCTCAAAGGAATCTGTACTTC. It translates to CASSLLDPQRNLYF.

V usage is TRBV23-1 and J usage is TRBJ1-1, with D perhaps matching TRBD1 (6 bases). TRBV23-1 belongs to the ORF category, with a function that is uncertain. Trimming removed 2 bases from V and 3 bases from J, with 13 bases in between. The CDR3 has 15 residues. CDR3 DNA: TGCGCCAGCAGTCAAGACAGGAGTAGTCACACTGAAGCTTTCTTT. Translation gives CASSQDRSSHTEAFF.

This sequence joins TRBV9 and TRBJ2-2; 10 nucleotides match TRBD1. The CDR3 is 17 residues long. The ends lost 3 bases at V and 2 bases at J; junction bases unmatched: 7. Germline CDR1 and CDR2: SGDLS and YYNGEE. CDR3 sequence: CASSAHGQGGNTGELFF. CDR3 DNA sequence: TGTGCCAGCAGCGCCCACGGACAGGGGGGAAACACCGGGGAGCTGTTTTTT.

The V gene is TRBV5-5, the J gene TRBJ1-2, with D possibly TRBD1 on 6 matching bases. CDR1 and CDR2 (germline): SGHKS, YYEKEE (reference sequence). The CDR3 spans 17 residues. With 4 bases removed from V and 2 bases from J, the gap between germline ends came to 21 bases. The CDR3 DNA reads TGTGCCAGCAGCCCCTATCCTTTAGGGGGATCCAACTATGGCTACACCTTC. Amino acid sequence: CASSPYPLGGSNYGYTF.

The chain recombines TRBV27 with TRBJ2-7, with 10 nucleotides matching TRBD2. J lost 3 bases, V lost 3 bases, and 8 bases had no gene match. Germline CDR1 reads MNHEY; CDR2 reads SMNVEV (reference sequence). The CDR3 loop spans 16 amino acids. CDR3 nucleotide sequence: TGTGCCAGCAGTTTTTCAACCCTAGCGGGGGTCTACGAGCAGTACTTC. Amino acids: CASSFSTLAGVYEQYF.

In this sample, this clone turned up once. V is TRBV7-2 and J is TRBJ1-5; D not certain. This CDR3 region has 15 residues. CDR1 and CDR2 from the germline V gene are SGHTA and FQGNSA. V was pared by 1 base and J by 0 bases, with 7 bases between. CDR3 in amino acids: CASSLGGYSNQPQHF. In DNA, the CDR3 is TGTGCCAGCAGCTTAGGAGGGTATAGCAATCAGCCCCAGCATTTT.

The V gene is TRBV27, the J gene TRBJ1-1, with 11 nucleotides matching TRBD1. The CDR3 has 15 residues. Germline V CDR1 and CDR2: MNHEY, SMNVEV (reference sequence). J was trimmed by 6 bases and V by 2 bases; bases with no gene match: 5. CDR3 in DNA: TGTGCCAGCAGTTTAACGGGACAGGGGGACCCTGAAGCTTTCTTT. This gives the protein CASSLTGQGDPEAFF.

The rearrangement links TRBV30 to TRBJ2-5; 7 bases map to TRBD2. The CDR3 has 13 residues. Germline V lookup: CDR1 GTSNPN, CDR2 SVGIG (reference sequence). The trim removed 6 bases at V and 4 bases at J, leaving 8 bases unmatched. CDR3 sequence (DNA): TGTGCCTGCATACCGCCGGGAGGAGAGACCCAGTACTTC. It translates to CACIPPGGETQYF.

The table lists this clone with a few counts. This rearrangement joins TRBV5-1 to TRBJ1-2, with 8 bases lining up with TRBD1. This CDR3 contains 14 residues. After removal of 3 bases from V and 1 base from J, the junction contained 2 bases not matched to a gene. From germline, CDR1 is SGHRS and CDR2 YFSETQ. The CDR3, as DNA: TGCGCCAGCAGCTGGACAGGGCTTAACTATGGCTACACCTTC. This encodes CASSWTGLNYGYTF.

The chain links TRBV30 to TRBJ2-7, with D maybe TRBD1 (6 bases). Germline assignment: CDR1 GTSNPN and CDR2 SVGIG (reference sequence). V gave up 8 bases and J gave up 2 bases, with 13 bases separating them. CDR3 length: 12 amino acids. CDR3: CALMRGTYEQYF. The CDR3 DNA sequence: TGTGCCCTCATGAGGGGGACCTACGAGCAGTACTTC.